A single sample gave rise to the 21 T cell receptor beta chains below, sequenced in a study of cytomegalovirus exposure and HLA in healthy donors. 60 Vbeta and 13 Jbeta primers were used in PCR. Measured with immunoSEQ multiplex PCR; TCRdb has only the in-frame clones, and not every one. The sample has under 90,000 clones, 60% to 80% seen once. Sequenced material: PBMCs. These receptors came from a middle-aged man in good health and CMV-seronegative.

The V gene is TRBV5-1, the J gene TRBJ2-1; 8 bases fit TRBD2. The germline V gene has CDR1 SGHRS and CDR2 YFSETQ. V lost 4 bases, J lost 5 bases, and 11 bases stayed unmatched. There are 16 residues in the CDR3. CDR3 in DNA: TGCGCCAGCAGCCCTACCAGCGGGGGCATCAACAATGAGCAGTTCTTC. The encoded protein is CASSPTSGGINNEQFF.

The chain recombines TRBV19 with TRBJ2-1; TRBD2 aligns across 7 bases. The CDR3 totals 17 residues. With V trimmed by 7 bases and J by 6 bases, 18 bases remained unmatched. Germline V gene sequence: CDR1 LNHDA, CDR2 SQIVND (reference sequence). The CDR3: CASTPPGGRALSNEQFF. Here the CDR3 DNA reads TGTGCCAGTACACCGCCCGGGGGGAGGGCCCTAAGCAATGAGCAGTTCTTC. Using reference TRBV19 and TRBJ2-1 for the parts outside the CDR3, the full variable domain is DGGITQSPKYLFRKEGQNVTLSCEQNLNHDAMYWYRQDPGQGLRLIYYSQIVNDFQKGDIAEGYSVSREKKESFPLTVTSAQKNPTAFYLCASTPPGGRALSNEQFFGPGTRLTVL.

The V and J genes are TRBV9 and TRBJ1-4, with 8 bases that match TRBD1. CDR1 is SGDLS, CDR2 YYNGEE, per germline. The V gene end was trimmed by 0 bases and the J gene end by 7 bases; junction bases not matched to a gene: 11. CDR3 length: 17 residues. The CDR3 region is CASSVGGGTGGGEKLFF. The CDR3 nucleotides read TGTGCCAGCAGCGTAGGCGGAGGGACAGGAGGGGGTGAAAAACTGTTTTTT. Based on the CDR3 plus reference TRBV9 and TRBJ1-4, the full variable domain is DSGVTQTPKHLITATGQRVTLRCSPRSGDLSVYWYQQSLDQGLQFLIQYYNGEERAKGNILERFSAQQFPDLHSELNLSSLELGDSALYFCASSVGGGTGGGEKLFFGSGTQLSVL.

The chain carries TRBV29-1 and TRBJ2-5; D remains unclear. In germline, CDR1 is SQVTM, CDR2 ANQGSEA. CDR3 length equals 12 residues. The ends were cut back, 4 bases at V and 0 bases at J, with 6 bases in the middle. In DNA form, the CDR3 reads TGCAGCGTTGCATCAGACCAAGAGACCCAGTACTTC. Translated, it gives CSVASDQETQYF.

J is TRBJ2-2 and V is TRBV18, with 7 bases that match TRBD1. V shed 3 bases, J shed 3 bases, and the junction held 4 bases outside the gene matches. The CDR3 is 15 residues long. In germline, CDR1 is KGHSH, CDR2 LQKENI. The CDR3 protein is CASSPDRTHTGELFF. The CDR3 region has the DNA TGTGCCAGCTCACCGGACAGGACCCACACCGGGGAGCTGTTTTTT.

The V call is TRBV6-1, the J call TRBJ1-5; no reliable D call. Germline loops: CDR1 MNHNS, CDR2 SASEGT. The CDR3 spans 15 residues. V lost 1 base and J lost 4, with 11 bases in between. The CDR3 spells CASSEDPAGNQPQHF. The CDR3 DNA reads as TGTGCCAGCAGTGAAGACCCGGCGGGGAATCAGCCCCAGCATTTT.

This clone was found a few times. The chain carries TRBV15 and TRBJ1-1, with D unresolved. This CDR3 is built from 18 residues. Deletions cut 0 bases from V and 3 bases from J, with 20 bases between. In germline, CDR1 is LNHNV, CDR2 YYDKDF (reference sequence). The CDR3 nucleotides are TGTGCCACCAGCAGAGAAGTGGCATTTTCGGTCGAGGACACTGAAGCTTTCTTT. Translated, it gives CATSREVAFSVEDTEAFF.

The V gene is TRBV5-8, the J gene TRBJ2-6, with D hard to call. Trimming stripped 2 bases from V and 4 bases from J, with 7 bases between. CDR1 SGHTS and CDR2 YDEGEE come from the germline V gene. The length of the CDR3 is 14 residues. In DNA, the CDR3 is TGTGCCAGCAGCTTCCCGTCGGGGGCCAACGTCCTGACTTTC. The encoded protein is CASSFPSGANVLTF.

This chain's CDR3 is CSVEHGEGGYTF. The CDR3 coding sequence is TGCAGCGTTGAACACGGGGAGGGTGGCTACACCTTC. The chain couples TRBV29-1 to TRBJ1-2; D not resolved. From germline, CDR1 is SQVTM and CDR2 ANQGSEA. The CDR3 extends over 12 amino acids. V shed 2 bases and J shed 7 bases, with 11 bases lying between them.

The CDR3 DNA follows: TGCGCCAGCAGCGCGGGACAGACTAACTATGGCTACACCTTC. It translates to CASSAGQTNYGYTF. The gene calls are TRBV5-1 and TRBJ1-2, with 7 bases matching TRBD1. This CDR3 has 14 amino acids. Looked up from germline, CDR1 is SGHRS and CDR2 is YFSETQ. Losses at the gene ends were 4 bases for V and 0 bases for J; bases not matched to a gene: 3.

The chain uses TRBV30 and TRBJ2-1, with 10 bases matching TRBD2. The CDR3 totals 13 residues. Germline V gives CDR1 GTSNPN, CDR2 SVGIG (reference sequence). The ends lost 8 bases at V and 4 bases at J; junction bases unmatched: 5. CDR3 sequence (DNA): TGTGCCAGTCTAGCGGGAGATTACAATGAGCAGTTCTTC. It is translated as CASLAGDYNEQFF.

The J gene is TRBJ1-2, the V gene TRBV28; weak D call: TRBD1 (6 bases). CDR3 length: 13 residues. In germline, CDR1 is MDHEN, CDR2 SYDVKM. Between the trimmed V and J ends, which lost 6 bases and 4 bases, there was a span of 12 bases. The CDR3 coding sequence is TGTGCCAGCAGCTTGGACAGAAGCTATGGCTACACCTTC. This encodes CASSLDRSYGYTF.

The V call is TRBV2, the J call TRBJ2-1, with 12 bases lining up with TRBD2. Looked up from germline, CDR1 is SNHLY and CDR2 is FYNNEI. After removal of 4 bases from V and 6 bases from J, the junction contained 4 bases not matched to a gene. This CDR3 has 15 residues. CDR3 region: CASSGLAGGSNEQFF. CDR3 DNA sequence: TGTGCCAGCAGTGGCCTAGCGGGAGGGTCCAATGAGCAGTTCTTC.

The rearrangement uses TRBV18 and TRBJ1-6, with unresolved D. This CDR3 region has 14 residues. Germline assignment: CDR1 KGHSH and CDR2 LQKENI. The V end lost 3 bases, the J end lost 2 bases, and 5 bases lay between the germline ends. The CDR3 nucleotides read TGTGCCAGCTCACCGGGCACCTATAATTCACCCCTCCACTTT. It encodes CASSPGTYNSPLHF. Drawing the rest from reference TRBV18 and TRBJ1-6, the complete variable domain is NAGVMQNPRHLVRRRGQEARLRCSPMKGHSHVYWYRQLPEEGLKFMVYLQKENIIDESGMPKERFSAEFPKEGPSILRIQQVVRGDSAAYFCASSPGTYNSPLHFGNGTRLTVT.

The chain combines TRBV30 with TRBJ2-3; 10 positions agree with TRBD1. The CDR3 runs to 17 residues. From germline, CDR1 is GTSNPN and CDR2 SVGIG (reference sequence). V shed 5 bases, J shed 1 base, and the junction held 12 bases outside the gene matches. CDR3 loop: CAWDRGLAWGGTDTQYF. CDR3 nucleotides: TGTGCCTGGGACAGGGGGCTGGCGTGGGGGGGCACAGATACGCAGTATTTT.

The genes are TRBV7-6 and TRBJ1-4, with 8 bases fitting TRBD1. V lost 5 bases to trimming and J lost 5 bases; unmatched junction nucleotides: 7. The CDR3 consists of 15 residues. Germline CDR1 is SGHVS and CDR2 is FNYEAQ. This chain's CDR3 is CASSPRTGRNEKLFF. The CDR3 DNA reads TGTGCCAGCAGCCCAAGGACAGGGAGAAATGAAAAACTGTTTTTT. Supplemented by reference TRBV7-6 and TRBJ1-4, the full variable domain reads GAGVSQSPRYKVTKRGQDVALRCDPISGHVSLYWYRQALGQGPEFLTYFNYEAQQDKSGLPNDRFSAERPEGSISTLTIQRTEQRDSAMYRCASSPRTGRNEKLFFGSGTQLSVL.

The chain uses TRBV15 and TRBJ2-7; maybe TRBD2 (5 bases). CDR3 length equals 16 residues. V was shortened by 5 bases and J by 0 bases, with 17 bases between the two germline ends. The germline gives CDR1 LNHNV, CDR2 YYDKDF (reference sequence). The CDR3 DNA is TGTGCCACCAGCGGCGGACTGTCTATCAGCTCCTACGAGCAGTACTTC. This codes for CATSGGLSISSYEQYF.

This chain uses TRBV10-3 with TRBJ2-1, with TRBD2 matching 9 bases. Per germline, CDR1 ENHRY and CDR2 SYGVKD. This CDR3 spans 15 amino acids. V trimming: 2 bases; J trimming: 3 bases; junction bases outside the gene matches: 2. The CDR3 coding sequence is TGTGCCATCAGTGAGGGGACTAGCAACTACAATGAGCAGTTCTTC. This sequence encodes CAISEGTSNYNEQFF.

The chain links TRBV30 to TRBJ1-1; D not resolved. Germline V lookup: CDR1 GTSNPN, CDR2 SVGIG (reference sequence). V lost 1 base and J lost 6, with 6 bases in between. The CDR3 runs 11 residues. This CDR3 reads CAWSEAAEAFF. The CDR3 DNA reads TGTGCCTGGAGTGAGGCGGCTGAAGCTTTCTTT.

The chain recombines TRBV2 with TRBJ1-4; weak D call: TRBD1 (5 bases). The germline V gene has CDR1 SNHLY and CDR2 FYNNEI. The CDR3 loop spans 14 amino acids. Deletions cut 8 bases from V and 6 bases from J, with 16 bases between. The CDR3 spells CASRDSMFDEKLFF. For the CDR3, the DNA is TGTGCCAGCCGAGACAGCATGTTCGATGAAAAACTGTTTTTT. Full variable domain (missing parts from reference TRBV2 and TRBJ1-4): EPEVTQTPSHQVTQMGQEVILRCVPISNHLYFYWYRQILGQKVEFLVSFYNNEISEKSEIFDDQFSVERPDGSNFTLKIRSTKLEDSAMYFCASRDSMFDEKLFFGSGTQLSVL.

This clone turned up a few times. The chain joins TRBV28 to TRBJ2-5, with 7 bases identical to TRBD1. The CDR3 is 17 amino acids. Germline assignment: CDR1 MDHEN and CDR2 SYDVKM. V gave up 5 bases and J gave up 2 bases; unmatched junction bases: 14. The CDR3 coding sequence is TGTGCCAGCAGTAGGGCTGGGACAGCTAATTCTCAAGAGACCCAGTACTTC. This gives the protein CASSRAGTANSQETQYF.